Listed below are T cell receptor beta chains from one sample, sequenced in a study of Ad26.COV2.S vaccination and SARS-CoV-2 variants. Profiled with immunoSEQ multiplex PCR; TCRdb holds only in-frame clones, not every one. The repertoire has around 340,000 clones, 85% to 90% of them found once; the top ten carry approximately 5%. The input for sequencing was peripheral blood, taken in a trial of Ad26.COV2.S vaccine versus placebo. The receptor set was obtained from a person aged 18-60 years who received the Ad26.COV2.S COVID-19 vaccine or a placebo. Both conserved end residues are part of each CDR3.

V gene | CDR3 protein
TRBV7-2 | CASSLEASRFVYNEQFF
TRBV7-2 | CASSSWTGGYNSPLHF
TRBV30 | CAWSTTGKSPLHF
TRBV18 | CASSPSAGAGANVLTF
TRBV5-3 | CARSQNNRTGRVSHGYTF
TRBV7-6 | CASSLEGAGTGSVNQPQHF
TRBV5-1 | CASSAGTGGREQYF
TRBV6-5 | CASNEGVTNYGYTF
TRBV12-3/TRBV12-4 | CASSLTGAGGYTF
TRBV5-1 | CASSGELETQYF
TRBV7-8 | CASSRLAGGYNEQFF
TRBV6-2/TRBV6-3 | CASSYSQGTGGYTF
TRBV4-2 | CASSQVGGTDTQYF
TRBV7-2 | CASSFVGNSNQPQHF
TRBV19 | CASSMGTRDYGYTF
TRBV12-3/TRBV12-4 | CASSSVIGFEAFF
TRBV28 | CASSRGGFQNIQYF
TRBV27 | CASSLSRGANGYTF
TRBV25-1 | CASSDQTGAGANVLTF
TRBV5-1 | CASSRDGSNTEAFF
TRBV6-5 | CASSYSDDEQFF
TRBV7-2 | CASSQGHDSSYEQYF
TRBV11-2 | CASSRDREGSPLHF
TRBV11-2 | CASSLGRDRVNTGELFF
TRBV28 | CASSPGTGTNEKLFF
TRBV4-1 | CASSPILGNEQFF
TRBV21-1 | CASSKGTSGNLRRQNRTQYF
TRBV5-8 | CASSLGRIGTGIWDEQFF
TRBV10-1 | CASSESVANYEQYF
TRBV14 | CASSPRGTRQETQYF
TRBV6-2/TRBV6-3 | CASSPGTSLFSENNEQFF
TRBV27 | CASSSRDRGVHEQYF
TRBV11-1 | CASKGGDTQYF
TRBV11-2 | CASSFQTDTDTQYF
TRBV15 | CATSREGGIEKLFF
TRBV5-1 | CASSPLDGSQETQYF
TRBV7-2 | CASSLGVRNTGELFF
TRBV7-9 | CASSLSSPDTIYF
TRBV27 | CASSPSGAYEQYF
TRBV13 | CASSRGLAGGETQYF